The following is a TCR beta chain sequence with its context. The PCR contained 60 Vbeta and 13 Jbeta primers. Generated by immunoSEQ multiplex PCR, the TCRdb table keeps only in-frame clones and is missing some. Of roughly 150,000 clones listed, approximately 80% are singletons. These data originate in a study of cytomegalovirus exposure and HLA in healthy donors. Trimming at V came to 4 bases and at J to 0 bases, leaving 0 bases not matched to a gene. CDR1 and CDR2 from the germline V gene are MNHEY and SMNVEV (reference sequence). The CDR3 length is 14 residues. The receptor was derived from a man aged 25-40 years in good health and CMV-seropositive. Sequenced sample: PBMCs. The gene calls are TRBV27 and TRBJ2-1; TRBD1 matches 7 bases. The CDR3 DNA reads TGTGCCAGCAGTTGGGACAGCTCCTACAATGAGCAGTTCTTC. Encoded protein: CASSWDSSYNEQFF.